This T cell receptor (beta chain) emerged from a study of cytomegalovirus exposure and HLA in healthy donors. Study-level findings and limits: The authors judged a highly shared variant cluster likely a sequencing artifact. TCR beta chains associated with HLA were, in a later analysis, more clonally expanded than equally common others. There were 150 or so TCR beta chains listed as cytomegalovirus-associated.

The PCR used 60 Vbeta and 13 Jbeta primers. Here immunoSEQ multiplex PCR was the method, and the copy in TCRdb shows in-frame clones only, minus some. Among about 130,000 clones listed, around 10% were seen once. This clone has just a few counts. The target antigen is unknown. The ends lost 5 bases at V and 3 bases at J; junction bases unmatched: 3. Germline loops: CDR1 MGHRA, CDR2 YSYEKL. The CDR3 loop spans 13 amino acids. The gene calls are TRBV4-1 and TRBJ2-7; 8 bases are shared with TRBD2. Sequences were obtained from PBMCs. This TCR was sampled from a man aged 45-65 years in good health and CMV-seronegative. The CDR3 DNA sequence: TGCGCCAGCAGCAGCGGGGGACTCTACGAGCAGTACTTC. As protein: CASSSGGLYEQYF.